This record covers a single T cell receptor beta chain. This record belongs to a study of blood T cell repertoires in COVID-19. Overall study: Nucleic acid was either cDNA or gDNA, and it came from T cells, B-cell-depleted T cells, or PBMCs.

The germline V gene has CDR1 SNHLY and CDR2 FYNNEI. The CDR3 has 16 amino acids. After removal of 1 base from V and 4 bases from J, the junction contained 5 bases not matched to a gene. TCRdb keeps only in-frame clones here, not all; method: immunoSEQ multiplex PCR. The sample lists 30,000 to 40,000 clones; roughly 85% were seen once. The specimen sequenced was peripheral blood. The sequence was collected from a woman at least 80 years old with active or convalescent COVID-19. The chain recombines TRBV2 with TRBJ1-2; 11 bases fit TRBD1. As DNA, the CDR3 is TGTGCCAGCAGTGAAGGGAGGACAGGGGGCGCCTATGGCTACACCTTC. Protein product: CASSEGRTGGAYGYTF.